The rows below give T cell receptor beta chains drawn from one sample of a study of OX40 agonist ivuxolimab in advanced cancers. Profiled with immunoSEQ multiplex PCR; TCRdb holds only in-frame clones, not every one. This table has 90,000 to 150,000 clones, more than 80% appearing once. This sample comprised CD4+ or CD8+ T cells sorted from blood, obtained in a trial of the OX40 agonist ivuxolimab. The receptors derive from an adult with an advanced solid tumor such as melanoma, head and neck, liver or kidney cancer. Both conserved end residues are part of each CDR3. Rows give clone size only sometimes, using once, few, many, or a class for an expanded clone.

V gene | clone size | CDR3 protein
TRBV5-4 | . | CASSLGTGSSYNSPLHF
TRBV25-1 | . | CASSESILDRSSGYTF
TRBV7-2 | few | CASSLIEQFF
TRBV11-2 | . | CASSLDRGYEQYF
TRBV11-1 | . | CASSFPPAGNQETQYF
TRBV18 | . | CASSEGGTGAYEQYF
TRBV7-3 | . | CASSSREGLDTGELFF
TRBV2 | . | CASTEWGTPYEQYF
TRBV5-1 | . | CASSSSGTGDETQYF
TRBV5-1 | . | CASSLGSGGPPETQYF
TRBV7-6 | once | CASSSTGYDEKLFF
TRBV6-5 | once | CASSKQGVYQPQHF